Listed below are T cell receptor beta chains from one sample, sequenced in a study of blood T cell repertoires in COVID-19. Sequencing was performed with immunoSEQ multiplex PCR; in TCRdb, only in-frame clones are kept and a portion is missing. The sample shows roughly 200,000 clones, roughly 90% of them seen only once. Sequences were obtained from peripheral blood. These receptors all come from a man aged 40-49 years with acute or convalescent COVID-19. Both conserved end residues are part of each CDR3. The D gene is left open where the match is weak. Not all rows give a size; the values are once, few, many and, for expanded clones, a class.

D | size | J | V | DNA | CDR3
. | once | TRBJ2-5 | TRBV4-1 | TGCGCCAGCAGCCAAGAAGGAGTGGGGGTCGGAGGGGAGACCCAGTACTTC | CASSQEGVGVGGETQYF
TRBD1 | . | TRBJ2-1 | TRBV24-1 | TGTGCCACCAGTGATTTGGGGACAGCCAACAATGAGCAGTTCTTC | CATSDLGTANNEQFF
. | . | TRBJ1-4 | TRBV19 | TGTGCCAGTAGTGACTACAGGACTATGGGGAATGAAAAACTGTTTTTT | CASSDYRTMGNEKLFF
. | . | TRBJ2-7 | TRBV5-6 | TGTGCCAGCAGCTTCGCCTACTCCTACGAGCAGTACTTC | CASSFAYSYEQYF
TRBD1 | . | TRBJ2-7 | TRBV28 | TGTGCCAGCAGGCCCGGACAGGCTTACTACGAGCAGTACTTC | CASRPGQAYYEQYF
. | . | TRBJ1-4 | TRBV30 | TGTGCCTGGAGTGTAGGCGGAAAACTGTTTTTT | CAWSVGGKLFF
TRBD1 | . | TRBJ1-1 | TRBV28 | TGTGCCAGCAGCTCCGGGACAGGGCGGGGTGGAACTGAAGCTTTCTTT | CASSSGTGRGGTEAFF
. | . | TRBJ2-7 | TRBV13 | TGTGCCAGCAGCTTAGGGGACAGCACCTACGAGCAGTACTTC | CASSLGDSTYEQYF
. | . | TRBJ2-5 | TRBV5-4 | TGTGCCAGCAGCTTTGTCCTCCAAGAGACCCAGTACTTC | CASSFVLQETQYF
. | . | TRBJ1-4 | TRBV21-1 | TGTGCCAGCAGCAAAGTAGAAGGACGCCGGGGGACTAATGAAAAACTGTTTTTT | CASSKVEGRRGTNEKLFF
TRBD2 | . | TRBJ2-2 | TRBV5-1 | TGCGCCAGCGCCGGGGGGGCCAGCACCGGGGAGCTGTTTTTT | CASAGGASTGELFF
TRBD1 | . | TRBJ1-3 | TRBV5-4 | TGTGCCAGCAGCACCCGACAGGGGACGGGAAACACCATATATTTT | CASSTRQGTGNTIYF
. | once | TRBJ2-3 | TRBV10-1 | TGCGCCAGCAGTGAGTCGAGACTAGTCGGGACAGATACGCAGTATTTT | CASSESRLVGTDTQYF
. | . | TRBJ2-7 | TRBV7-8 | TGTGCCAGCAGCTACGGGGACTCCTACGAGCAGTACTTC | CASSYGDSYEQYF
. | . | TRBJ2-1 | TRBV7-2 | TGTGCCAGCAGCTCACAACTAGTCGATGAGCAGTTCTTC | CASSSQLVDEQFF
TRBD1 | . | TRBJ2-3 | TRBV18 | TGTGCCAGCTCAGCTGACAGGGACACAGATACGCAGTATTTT | CASSADRDTDTQYF